This T cell receptor (beta chain) comes out of a study of T cells in localized non-small cell lung cancer. Regarding the study as a whole: A median of roughly 55 of the top 100 tumor clones appeared in adjacent lung, which was paired and uninvolved.

Germline V gives CDR1 SGHVS, CDR2 FQNEAQ. This CDR3 comprises 16 residues. The V and J ends lost 2 bases and 2 bases respectively, with 16 bases between them. Regarding this clone: The antigen is undetermined.

This table comes from immunoSEQ multiplex PCR, and its TCRdb copy is limited to in-frame clones, with some not included. The data contain about 43,000 clones, about 91% of them singletons. The chain joins TRBV7-8 to TRBJ2-7, with D uncertain. This TCR derives from a woman aged 35 to 70 with stage II lung adenocarcinoma. The specimen was PBMCs, collected before any cancer treatment. The CDR3 DNA follows: TGTGCCAGCAGCTTACTTAATGACCGTCTGGCCTACGAGCAGTACTTC. Translated, it gives CASSLLNDRLAYEQYF. Combining the CDR3 with reference TRBV7-8 and TRBJ2-7 gives the whole variable domain GAGVSQSPRYKVAKRGQDVALRCDPISGHVSLFWYQQALGQGPEFLTYFQNEAQLDKSGLPSDRFFAERPEGSVSTLKIQRTQQEDSAVYLCASSLLNDRLAYEQYFGPGTRLTVT.